This is a list of T cell receptor beta chains from one sample in a study of blood T cell repertoires in COVID-19. The repertoire was sequenced with immunoSEQ multiplex PCR; TCRdb's copy has only in-frame clones and lacks some. The sample includes about 86,000 clones, around 89% seen only once; the top ten take 0.95% to 1.5%. The sample taken for sequencing was PBMCs or T cells enriched from blood (not recorded which). The source is a woman aged 45-65 years with acute COVID-19. Each CDR3 is given with its conserved first and last residue. Fields, in order: clone size, V gene, D gene, J gene, CDR3 DNA, CDR3 protein. The D gene is left open where the match is weak. Rows may omit the clone size; those that give it use once, few, many or a size class.

size: .
V: TRBV4-1
D: TRBD2
J: TRBJ2-1
DNA: TGCGCCAGCAGCCAAGATCGGACTAGCGGGACCTATTACAATGAGCAGTTCTTC
CDR3: CASSQDRTSGTYYNEQFF

size: .
V: TRBV15
D: TRBD2
J: TRBJ2-1
DNA: TGTGCCACCAGCCCCGGACTAGCGGGAAGCAATGAGCAGTTCTTC
CDR3: CATSPGLAGSNEQFF

size: .
V: TRBV24-1
D: TRBD2
J: TRBJ2-1
DNA: TGTGCCACCAGTGTTGCGGGAGTTTCCTACAATGAGCAGTTCTTC
CDR3: CATSVAGVSYNEQFF

size: .
V: TRBV29-1
D: TRBD2
J: TRBJ2-7
DNA: TGCAGCGTTACACGGACTAGCGGCGACCTGGGGCAGTACTTC
CDR3: CSVTRTSGDLGQYF

size: .
V: TRBV4-2
D: TRBD2
J: TRBJ2-7
DNA: TGTGCCAGCAGCCAAGATTTCCGGGAGGCCTACGAGCAGTACTTC
CDR3: CASSQDFREAYEQYF

size: .
V: TRBV24-1
D: .
J: TRBJ2-3
DNA: TGTGCCACCGGTATAAAAACAGGGACCTGCGATACGCAGTATTTT
CDR3: CATGIKTGTCDTQYF

size: once
V: TRBV5-4
D: .
J: TRBJ2-3
DNA: TGTGCCAGCAGACAACTAGTCAGCACAGATACGCAGTATTTT
CDR3: CASRQLVSTDTQYF

size: .
V: TRBV2
D: .
J: TRBJ1-1
DNA: TGTGCCAGCAGTGACTATACGGCTGAAGCTTTCTTT
CDR3: CASSDYTAEAFF

size: .
V: TRBV19
D: TRBD2
J: TRBJ2-1
DNA: TGTGCCAGTAGTATAGTAGCGGGAGGGCCCAATGAGCAGTTCTTC
CDR3: CASSIVAGGPNEQFF

size: .
V: TRBV5-4
D: .
J: TRBJ1-1
DNA: TGTGCCAGCAGCTTGGACATCAGTACTGAAGCTTTCTTT
CDR3: CASSLDISTEAFF

size: .
V: TRBV7-2
D: .
J: TRBJ1-1
DNA: TGTGCCAGCAGCGCCAGTGGGGGGGGAAACACTGAAGCTTTCTTT
CDR3: CASSASGGGNTEAFF

size: .
V: TRBV6-5
D: TRBD2
J: TRBJ2-1
DNA: TGTGCCAGCAGACTAGCGGGAGACCACAATGAGCAGTTCTTC
CDR3: CASRLAGDHNEQFF

size: .
V: TRBV6-5
D: .
J: TRBJ1-1
DNA: TGTGCCAGCAGCGCGATCGGGTCAGGGAATGAAGCTTTCTTT
CDR3: CASSAIGSGNEAFF

size: once
V: TRBV15
D: .
J: TRBJ2-7
DNA: TGTGCCACCAGCAGAGGAGGGACACTCCTCGGATACGAGCAGTACTTC
CDR3: CATSRGGTLLGYEQYF

size: .
V: TRBV19
D: TRBD1
J: TRBJ1-2
DNA: TGTGCCAGTAGTTCCTGGACAGGCTCTCCGGGTGGCTACACCTTC
CDR3: CASSSWTGSPGGYTF

size: .
V: TRBV11-3
D: TRBD1
J: TRBJ2-5
DNA: TGTGCCAGCAGCCCCACCCCGGGACAGGGGCGCGAGACCCAGTACTTC
CDR3: CASSPTPGQGRETQYF

size: once
V: TRBV29-1
D: TRBD1
J: TRBJ1-1
DNA: TGCAGCGCCGAGGGACAGACTTGGAACACTGAAGCTTTCTTT
CDR3: CSAEGQTWNTEAFF